These T cell receptor beta chains were read from a single sample in a study of blood T cell repertoires in COVID-19. The table came from immunoSEQ multiplex PCR; TCRdb's copy has only in-frame clones and leaves some out. The sample lists 250,000 to 300,000 clones; roughly 91% were seen once. The sequenced sample was peripheral blood. The receptor set was obtained from a man in his forties with acute or convalescent COVID-19. CDR3s include the opening cysteine and the closing phenylalanine or tryptophan. Each record gives: D gene, J gene, clone size, V gene, CDR3 protein, CDR3 DNA. A D gene is named only where the DNA matches it firmly. A clone size is listed for some rows: how often the clone was seen (once, few, many), or a class if it is expanded.

NA	TRBJ2-3	NA	TRBV3-1/TRBV3-2	CASSQMVGGDTQYF	TGTGCCAGCAGCCAAATGGTGGGGGGAGATACGCAGTATTTT
TRBD1	TRBJ2-2	once	TRBV5-1	CASSLVTGAPGELFF	TGCGCCAGCAGCTTGGTTACAGGGGCCCCCGGGGAGCTGTTTTTT
TRBD1	TRBJ1-1	NA	TRBV27	CASSFLRGQAFF	TGTGCCAGCAGTTTCCTCAGGGGGCAAGCTTTCTTT
TRBD1	TRBJ1-2	NA	TRBV6-1	CASSDHRGWYGYTF	TGTGCCAGCAGTGACCACAGGGGTTGGTATGGCTACACCTTC
TRBD1	TRBJ1-4	NA	TRBV5-8	CASSFRTGRRNEKLFF	TGTGCCAGCAGCTTCCGGACAGGCCGACGCAATGAAAAACTGTTTTTT
TRBD1	TRBJ1-2	NA	TRBV5-1	CASSLSTGSYGYTF	TGCGCCAGCAGCTTGTCGACAGGGAGCTATGGCTACACCTTC
NA	TRBJ1-4	NA	TRBV7-9	CASSDNRALNEKLFF	TGTGCCAGCAGCGATAACAGGGCGCTTAATGAAAAACTGTTTTTT
NA	TRBJ1-1	once	TRBV5-1	CASSLGGDTEAFF	TGCGCCAGCAGCTTGGGGGGCGACACTGAAGCTTTCTTT
TRBD1	TRBJ1-6	NA	TRBV28	CASSPDRAPYNSPLHF	TGTGCCAGCAGCCCCGACAGGGCTCCCTATAATTCACCCCTCCACTTT
TRBD1	TRBJ1-1	NA	TRBV28	CASTAPSFRSLQGATEAFF	TGTGCCAGCACCGCACCATCCTTCCGCTCCCTACAGGGGGCCACTGAAGCTTTCTTT
NA	TRBJ1-5	NA	TRBV19	CASSLRTASHATQHF	TGTGCCAGTAGCCTCCGGACAGCCTCGCATGCAACCCAGCATTTT
TRBD1	TRBJ1-6	NA	TRBV19	CASSIAGTGGRSPLHF	TGTGCCAGTAGTATAGCGGGGACAGGGGGTCGATCACCCCTCCACTTT
TRBD2	TRBJ2-3	NA	TRBV5-6	CASSYRTSGYTDTQYF	TGTGCCAGCAGCTACCGGACTAGCGGATACACAGATACGCAGTATTTT
NA	TRBJ1-1	NA	TRBV10-3	CAASTGRATEAFF	TGTGCCGCCTCCACGGGCAGGGCCACTGAAGCTTTCTTT
TRBD1	TRBJ2-1	NA	TRBV19	CASSFQGASQFF	TGTGCCAGTAGTTTCCAGGGGGCGTCGCAGTTCTTC
TRBD1	TRBJ1-1	few	TRBV5-1	CASSTGGSNTEAFF	TGCGCCAGCAGTACAGGGGGCTCGAACACTGAAGCTTTCTTT
NA	TRBJ2-7	once	TRBV27	CASSLTGRIAYEQYF	TGTGCCAGCAGCCTTACAGGCCGGATCGCCTACGAGCAGTACTTC
TRBD1	TRBJ1-5	once	TRBV19	CASIRKGQGGQPQHF	TGTGCCAGTATCCGGAAAGGACAGGGCGGGCAGCCCCAGCATTTT
NA	TRBJ1-6	NA	TRBV9	CASSVAAGLYNSPLHF	TGTGCCAGCAGCGTAGCAGCAGGCCTCTATAATTCACCCCTCCACTTT
NA	TRBJ2-7	NA	TRBV6-1	CASSESYEQYF	TGTGCCAGCAGTGAGTCTTACGAGCAGTACTTC
NA	TRBJ1-6	NA	TRBV11-2	CASRSIGGLHSPLHF	TGTGCCAGCAGATCTATAGGAGGGTTGCATTCACCCCTCCACTTT
NA	TRBJ2-1	few	TRBV6-5	CASSYYQMSSYNEQFF	TGTGCCAGCAGTTACTACCAAATGAGCTCCTACAATGAGCAGTTCTTC
NA	TRBJ1-2	NA	TRBV2	CASGERLLYGYTF	TGTGCCAGCGGCGAGAGACTCCTCTATGGCTACACCTTC
TRBD2	TRBJ2-3	NA	TRBV9	CASSFGLAGGSGDTQYF	TGTGCCAGCAGCTTCGGACTAGCGGGGGGCTCCGGGGATACGCAGTATTTT